A selection of T cell receptor beta chains follows, all from one sample in a study of beta chain features in type 1 diabetes. Only in-frame clones appear in the TCRdb table, and some are missing; sequencing was by immunoSEQ multiplex PCR. The data show 200,000 to 300,000 clones, around 21% seen once. Sequencing was done on a sample of naive CD4+ T cells from blood. The source is a woman in her forties with type 1 diabetes. The CDR3 runs from the conserved cysteine through the conserved F or W.

TRBV9	TRBJ2-7	CASSVGIERDYEQYF
TRBV7-2	TRBJ1-2	CASSFGGGYTF
TRBV4-2	TRBJ2-1	CASSLGGLAWAEQFF
TRBV28	TRBJ2-7	CASGTGAYEQYF
TRBV7-2	TRBJ1-2	CASSLGQGYGYTF
TRBV7-9	TRBJ1-1	CASSRPRDFGNTEAFF
TRBV7-9	TRBJ2-3	CASSPDRSGDTQYF
TRBV18	TRBJ2-3	CASSRIQQGNTDTQYF
TRBV11-3	TRBJ2-3	CASSLGAVSTDTQYF
TRBV19	TRBJ1-2	CASSPRAGSYGYTF
TRBV5-4	TRBJ1-6	CASSLGGSGYNSPLHF
TRBV11-1	TRBJ1-1	CASSLEWAGEAFF
TRBV7-9	TRBJ2-7	CASSSDTGEEQYF
TRBV14	TRBJ2-7	CASSPSGAYEQYF
TRBV28	TRBJ2-5	CASSFSGEQETQYF
TRBV28	TRBJ1-2	CASRSGGRTYGYTF
TRBV5-4	TRBJ1-2	CASSSGGAIPSGGYTF
TRBV11-1	TRBJ2-1	CASSSTRFKGGEQFF
TRBV4-3	TRBJ1-4	CASSQAQGDYEKLFF
TRBV30	TRBJ2-1	CAWESPRASGKRNEQFF
TRBV19	TRBJ2-2	CASRQGLNTGELFF
TRBV23-1	TRBJ2-7	CASSQFSGIRCEQYF
TRBV4-2	TRBJ2-5	CASSQDGAGETQYF
TRBV5-1	TRBJ1-1	CASAGQGNTEAFF
TRBV7-2	TRBJ1-6	CASSLAWQGGSPLHF
TRBV7-9	TRBJ1-2	CASTQEQGAFSGGYTF
TRBV5-1	TRBJ2-2	CASDTGGASAGELFF
TRBV29-1	TRBJ2-1	CSVGLSSNEQFF
TRBV6-6	TRBJ2-7	CASSYLTSGSGEQYF
TRBV6-6	TRBJ1-5	CASSYGRDAQPQHF
TRBV6-5	TRBJ2-5	CASSFGASGSQETQYF
TRBV25-1	TRBJ1-1	CASVRTGDTEAFF
TRBV5-1	TRBJ2-5	CASSLGTSGRETQYF
TRBV4-2	TRBJ1-1	CASSQEAPLNTEAFF
TRBV28	TRBJ2-2	CASSPSGLGAGELFF
TRBV15	TRBJ2-3	CATSSPKDTQYF
TRBV9	TRBJ2-5	CASSGASKETQYF
TRBV6-5	TRBJ1-5	CASTPSPRQPQHF
TRBV21-1	TRBJ2-1	CASSKVGSVHYNEQFF
TRBV9	TRBJ2-3	CASSVVEGADTQYF
TRBV5-1	TRBJ1-6	CASSLAGENSPLHF
TRBV9	TRBJ2-1	CASSVSSGFSGHNEQFF
TRBV11-2	TRBJ1-1	CASTLRGMNTEAFF
TRBV7-9	TRBJ2-5	CASSPIPTGGPDF
TRBV18	TRBJ1-1	CASSPRGGEDTEAFF
TRBV6-5	TRBJ1-2	CASTGGGNYGYTF
TRBV18	TRBJ2-5	CASSPPGLADTQYF
TRBV7-2	TRBJ2-1	CASSLVSGRAGEQFF
TRBV25-1	TRBJ1-2	CASSDGTEDLPTF
TRBV28	TRBJ2-3	CASSPQTGSPTDTQYF
TRBV18	TRBJ2-7	CASSLTGTSPWEQYF
TRBV7-2	TRBJ2-5	CASSLAGGWETQYF
TRBV2	TRBJ2-7	CASGRQPTPYEQYF
TRBV7-3	TRBJ2-1	CASSLGLAGNEQFF
TRBV29-1	TRBJ2-3	CSVEVGSGTTDTQYF
TRBV28	TRBJ1-1	CASSVPGTMNTEAFF
TRBV25-1	TRBJ2-3	CASGHPLGGGATDTQYF
TRBV14	TRBJ2-2	CASGRGGGELFF
TRBV13	TRBJ2-7	CASSLVGTGGTGEQYF
TRBV6-6	TRBJ2-4	CASSRDRPDIQYF